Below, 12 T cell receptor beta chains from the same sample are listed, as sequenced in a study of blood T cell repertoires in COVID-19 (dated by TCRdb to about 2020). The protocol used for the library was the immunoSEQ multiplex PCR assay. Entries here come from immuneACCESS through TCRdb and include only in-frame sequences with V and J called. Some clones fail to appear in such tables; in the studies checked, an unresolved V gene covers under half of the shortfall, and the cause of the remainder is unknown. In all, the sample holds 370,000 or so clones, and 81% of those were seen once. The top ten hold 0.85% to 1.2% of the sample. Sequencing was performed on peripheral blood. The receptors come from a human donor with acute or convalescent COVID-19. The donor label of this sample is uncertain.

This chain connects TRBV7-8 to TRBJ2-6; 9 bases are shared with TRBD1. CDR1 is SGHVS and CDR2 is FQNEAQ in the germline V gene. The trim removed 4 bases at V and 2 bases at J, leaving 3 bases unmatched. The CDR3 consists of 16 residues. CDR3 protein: CASSSTGGAGANVLTF. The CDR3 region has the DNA TGTGCCAGCAGCTCAACAGGGGGCGCTGGGGCCAACGTCCTGACTTTC.

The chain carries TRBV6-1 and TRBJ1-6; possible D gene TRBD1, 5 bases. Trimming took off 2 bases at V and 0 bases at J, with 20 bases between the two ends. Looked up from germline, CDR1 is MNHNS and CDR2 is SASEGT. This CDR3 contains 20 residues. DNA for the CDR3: TGTGCCAGCAGTGAATCACCTATAGCGGGACGTGGCTCCTATAATTCACCCCTCCACTTT. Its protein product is CASSESPIAGRGSYNSPLHF.

The chain's CDR3 is CASSYSRRGYTEAFF. CDR3 nucleotide sequence: TGTGCCAGCAGTTACTCGAGGCGGGGATACACTGAAGCTTTCTTT. The chain combines TRBV6-5 with TRBJ1-1; D unresolved. The CDR3 length is 15 residues. The V gene's germline CDR1 is MNHEY and CDR2 SVGAGI. Trimming left V 0 bases short and J 3 bases short, with 11 bases between.

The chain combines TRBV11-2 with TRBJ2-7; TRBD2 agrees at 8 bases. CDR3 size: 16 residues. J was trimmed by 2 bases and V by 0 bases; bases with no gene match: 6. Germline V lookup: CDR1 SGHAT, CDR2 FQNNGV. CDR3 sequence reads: CASSLDLGLAAYEQYF. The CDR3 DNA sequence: TGTGCCAGCAGCTTAGATTTAGGACTAGCTGCCTACGAGCAGTACTTC.

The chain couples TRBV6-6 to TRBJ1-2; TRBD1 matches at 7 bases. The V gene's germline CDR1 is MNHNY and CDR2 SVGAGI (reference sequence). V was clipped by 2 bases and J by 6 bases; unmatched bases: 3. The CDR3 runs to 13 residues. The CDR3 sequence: CASSYVQGNGYTF. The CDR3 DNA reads TGTGCCAGCAGTTACGTACAGGGGAATGGCTACACCTTC.

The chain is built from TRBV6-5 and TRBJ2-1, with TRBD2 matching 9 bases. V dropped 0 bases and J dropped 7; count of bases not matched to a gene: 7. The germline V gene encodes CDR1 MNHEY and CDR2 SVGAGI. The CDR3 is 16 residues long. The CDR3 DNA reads TGTGCCAGCAGTTACTCGAGTCGCGGGGGGGCGAATGAGCAGTTCTTC. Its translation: CASSYSSRGGANEQFF.

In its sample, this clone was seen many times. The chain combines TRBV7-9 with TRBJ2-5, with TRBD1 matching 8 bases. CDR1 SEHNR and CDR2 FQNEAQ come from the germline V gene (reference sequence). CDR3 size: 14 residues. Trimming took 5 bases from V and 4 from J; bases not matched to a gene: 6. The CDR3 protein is CASSITGGGETQYF. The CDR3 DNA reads TGTGCCAGCAGCATTACAGGGGGAGGAGAGACCCAGTACTTC.

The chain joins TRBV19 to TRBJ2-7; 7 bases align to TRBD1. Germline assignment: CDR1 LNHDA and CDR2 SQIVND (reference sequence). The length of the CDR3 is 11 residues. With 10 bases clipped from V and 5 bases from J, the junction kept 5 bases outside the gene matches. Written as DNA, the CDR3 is TGTGCCACCCGACAGGGCAACGAGCAGTACTTC. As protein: CATRQGNEQYF.

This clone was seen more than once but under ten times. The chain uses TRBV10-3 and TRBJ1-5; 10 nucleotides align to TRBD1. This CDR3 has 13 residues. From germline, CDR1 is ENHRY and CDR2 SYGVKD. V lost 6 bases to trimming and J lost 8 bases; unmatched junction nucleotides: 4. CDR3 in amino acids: CAISRDRGEPQHF. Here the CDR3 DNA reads TGTGCCATCAGCCGGGACAGGGGAGAGCCCCAGCATTTT.

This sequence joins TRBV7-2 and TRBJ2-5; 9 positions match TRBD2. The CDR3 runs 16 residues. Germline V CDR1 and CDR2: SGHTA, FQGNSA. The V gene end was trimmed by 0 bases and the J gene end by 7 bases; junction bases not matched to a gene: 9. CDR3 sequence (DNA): TGTGCCAGCAGCTTAGCCCTACTAGCGGGTACCGGGACCCAGTACTTC. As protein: CASSLALLAGTGTQYF.

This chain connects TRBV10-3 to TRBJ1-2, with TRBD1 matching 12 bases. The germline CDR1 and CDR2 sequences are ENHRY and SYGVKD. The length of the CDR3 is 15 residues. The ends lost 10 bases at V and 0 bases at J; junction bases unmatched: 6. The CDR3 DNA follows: TGTGCCACTCGGGACAGGGGGCAAGCTAACTATGGCTACACCTTC. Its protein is CATRDRGQANYGYTF.

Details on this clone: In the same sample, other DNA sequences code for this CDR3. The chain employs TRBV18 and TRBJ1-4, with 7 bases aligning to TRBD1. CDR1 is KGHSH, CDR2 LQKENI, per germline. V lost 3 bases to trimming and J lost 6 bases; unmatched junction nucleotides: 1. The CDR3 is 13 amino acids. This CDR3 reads CASSPDRDEKLFF. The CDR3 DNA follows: TGTGCCAGCTCACCCGACAGGGATGAAAAACTGTTTTTT.